The 21 T cell receptor beta chains presented below share a single source sample, sequenced in a study of cytomegalovirus exposure and HLA in healthy donors. PCR was performed using 60 Vbeta and 13 Jbeta primers. Using immunoSEQ multiplex PCR, the repertoire was profiled, and TCRdb retains in-frame clones only, with some absent. This table holds some 200,000 clones. Sequencing input: PBMCs. These receptors came from a girl aged 2-10 years in good health and CMV-seropositive.

CDR3: CASRYGLVAGAGEQYF. The CDR3 bases are TGTGCCAGCAGATATGGTCTGGTAGCGGGAGCGGGCGAGCAGTACTTC. The rearrangement uses TRBV28 and TRBJ2-7; TRBD2 aligns across 9 bases. The CDR3 contains 16 residues. The V segment lost 6 bases and the J segment 6 bases; nucleotides outside the gene matches: 15. Germline V gives CDR1 MDHEN, CDR2 SYDVKM.

The chain combines TRBV10-2 with TRBJ2-3; D may be TRBD2 (7 bases). The V and J ends lost 7 bases and 0 bases respectively, with 11 bases between them. CDR3 length equals 14 residues. CDR1 and CDR2 from the germline V gene are WSHSY and SAAADI. The CDR3 sequence: CASIAGASTDTQYF. Written as DNA, the CDR3 is TGCGCCAGCATTGCGGGGGCTAGCACAGATACGCAGTATTTT.

The CDR3 reads CASATTGDTEAFF. As DNA, the CDR3 is TGCGCCAGCGCCACGACAGGGGACACTGAAGCTTTCTTT. The V and J genes are TRBV5-1 and TRBJ1-1; 8 nucleotides line up with TRBD1. Looked up from germline, CDR1 is SGHRS and CDR2 is YFSETQ. Trimming at V came to 7 bases and at J to 3 bases, leaving 5 bases not matched to a gene. The CDR3 has 13 amino acids.

CDR3 sequence (DNA): TGTGCCAGCAGCCCGCAACTGCCCCAGGGGATAAGTGAAAAACTGTTTTTT. This codes for CASSPQLPQGISEKLFF. The chain recombines TRBV2 with TRBJ1-4, with a weak D call TRBD1 (6 bases). The germline V gene encodes CDR1 SNHLY and CDR2 FYNNEI. V was pared by 6 bases and J by 7 bases, with 24 bases between. The CDR3 has 17 amino acids.

V and J are TRBV19 and TRBJ1-1, with a weak D call TRBD1 (5 bases). The ends were cut back, 7 bases at V and 3 bases at J, with 12 bases in the middle. Looked up from germline, CDR1 is LNHDA and CDR2 is SQIVND (reference sequence). The CDR3 runs 13 residues. CDR3 sequence (DNA): TGTGCCAGTAACCTCCACAGGTACACTGAAGCTTTCTTT. The encoded protein is CASNLHRYTEAFF. The whole variable domain, filled in from reference TRBV19 and TRBJ1-1, reads DGGITQSPKYLFRKEGQNVTLSCEQNLNHDAMYWYRQDPGQGLRLIYYSQIVNDFQKGDIAEGYSVSREKKESFPLTVTSAQKNPTAFYLCASNLHRYTEAFFGQGTRLTVV.

V is TRBV7-9 and J is TRBJ2-5; TRBD2 is a possible D gene (5 bases). The J call may be incorrect, as the DNA end agrees better with TRBJ2-7. The CDR3 is made up of 15 amino acids. CDR1 and CDR2 from the germline V gene are SEHNR and FQNEAQ (reference sequence). CDR3 bases: TGTGCCAGCAGCCGTAGACGGGGTCTAGTGTACGAGCAGTACTTC. Residues: CASSRRRGLVYEQYF.

The chain carries TRBV6-6 and TRBJ2-5, with D perhaps matching TRBD2 (7 bases). With the DNA end fitting TRBJ2-7 better, the J assignment may be wrong. CDR1 MNHNY and CDR2 SVGAGI come from the germline V gene (reference sequence). This CDR3 comprises 15 residues. CDR3 region: CASSYLAGALYEQYF. CDR3 DNA sequence: TGTGCCAGCAGTTATCTGGCGGGGGCCCTATACGAGCAGTACTTC.

This chain connects TRBV15 to TRBJ1-2; D unclear. The CDR3 consists of 15 residues. Germline CDR1 LNHNV, CDR2 YYDKDF (reference sequence). V gave up 0 bases and J gave up 5 bases, with 13 bases separating them. The CDR3 nucleotides read TGTGCCACCAGCAGAGATACCCAGACACCGTATGGCTACACCTTC. Its translation: CATSRDTQTPYGYTF.

This chain connects TRBV27 to TRBJ2-2, with no clear D. The CDR3 extends over 13 amino acids. The V gene's germline CDR1 is MNHEY and CDR2 SMNVEV (reference sequence). V was pared by 2 bases and J by 7 bases, with 8 bases between. CDR3 DNA sequence: TGTGCCAGCAGTTTACGGGTTGTCGGGGAGCTGTTTTTT. This translates into CASSLRVVGELFF.

This sequence joins TRBV25-1 and TRBJ2-5; 8 nucleotides align to TRBD2. The V segment lost 8 bases and the J segment 5 bases; nucleotides outside the gene matches: 13. The CDR3 runs to 15 residues. Looked up from germline, CDR1 is MGHDK and CDR2 is SYGVNS. CDR3 amino acids: CASLIRGLGGETQYF. CDR3 nucleotide sequence: TGTGCCAGCCTAATTCGGGGACTAGGGGGGGAGACCCAGTACTTC.

The V and J genes are TRBV29-1 and TRBJ2-1; possible D gene TRBD1, 5 bases. The germline V gene has CDR1 SQVTM and CDR2 ANQGSEA. This CDR3 is 14 amino acids long. V was cut by 3 bases and J by 2 bases, with 11 bases left in between. CDR3: CSVDKSTAYNEQFF. The CDR3 coding sequence is TGCAGCGTTGATAAGTCGACAGCCTACAATGAGCAGTTCTTC.

The chain employs TRBV6-4 and TRBJ2-5; D is perhaps TRBD1 (5 bases). The length of the CDR3 is 9 residues. V shed 6 bases and J shed 12 bases, with 8 bases lying between them. Germline values: CDR1 MRHNA, CDR2 SNTAGT. The DNA for the CDR3 is TGTGCCAGCAGAATAGGGGAGTACTTC. It codes for CASRIGEYF.

The chain has TRBV11-2 and TRBJ2-3; 7 nucleotides match TRBD2. The CDR3 has 14 residues. Per germline, CDR1 SGHAT and CDR2 FQNNGV. V lost 5 bases, J lost 3 bases, and 5 bases stayed unmatched. The CDR3 DNA is TGTGCCAGCAGCGCCAGACTAGCTACAGATACGCAGTATTTT. This codes for CASSARLATDTQYF.

The chain carries TRBV27 and TRBJ2-7, with 9 bases that match TRBD1. V dropped 6 bases and J dropped 3; count of bases not matched to a gene: 6. The CDR3 has 14 residues. Germline lookup yields CDR1 MNHEY and CDR2 SMNVEV (reference sequence). CDR3 region: CASSQQGARYEQYF. The CDR3 bases are TGTGCCAGCAGCCAACAGGGGGCGCGCTACGAGCAGTACTTC.

J is TRBJ2-7 and V is TRBV2; 7 positions agree with TRBD2. Per the germline V gene, CDR1 is SNHLY and CDR2 is FYNNEI. The CDR3 extends over 13 amino acids. V shed 8 bases, J shed 6 bases, and the junction held 10 bases outside the gene matches. This CDR3 reads CASGFAGEGEQYF. The CDR3 nucleotides are TGTGCCAGCGGGTTCGCGGGAGAAGGCGAGCAGTACTTC.

The chain joins TRBV28 to TRBJ2-1; TRBD2 matches at 9 bases. The CDR3 is made up of 17 amino acids. CDR1 MDHEN and CDR2 SYDVKM come from the germline V gene. Unmatched junction bases numbered 10, after V lost 3 bases and J lost 4 bases. CDR3 nucleotides: TGTGCCAGCAGTTTCTGGCGGGAGGGTTCAGGGTACAATGAGCAGTTCTTC. Translating gives CASSFWREGSGYNEQFF.

The rearrangement uses TRBV7-3 and TRBJ2-7, with 8 bases lining up with TRBD2. CDR1 is SGHTA and CDR2 is FQGTGA in the germline V gene. This CDR3 comprises 18 residues. J gave up 1 base and V 2 bases, and 13 bases lay outside the gene matches. CDR3 in amino acids: CASSLDSGGTRGSYEQYF. The CDR3 DNA is TGTGCCAGCAGCTTAGACTCCGGAGGGACTAGGGGGTCCTACGAGCAGTACTTC.

The chain couples TRBV27 to TRBJ2-1, with D uncertain. The CDR3 consists of 13 residues. CDR1 MNHEY and CDR2 SMNVEV come from the germline V gene (reference sequence). The V end lost 5 bases, the J end lost 3 bases, and 8 bases lay between the germline ends. CDR3 in amino acids: CASSPSLYNEQFF. The CDR3 DNA is TGTGCCAGCAGTCCTTCCCTCTACAATGAGCAGTTCTTC.

This chain joins TRBV5-1 and TRBJ2-5; 10 bases agree with TRBD2. The CDR3 spans 15 residues. Germline trimming cut 2 bases from V and 5 bases from J; bases unmatched to any gene: 6. Germline assignment: CDR1 SGHRS and CDR2 YFSETQ. CDR3 in amino acids: CASSLAGGPRETQYF. CDR3 DNA: TGCGCCAGCAGCTTAGCGGGAGGGCCTAGGGAGACCCAGTACTTC.

The chain combines TRBV18 with TRBJ2-2; D is ambiguous. Germline CDR1 is KGHSH and CDR2 is LQKENI. V was trimmed by 3 bases and J by 4 bases, leaving 18 bases between them. CDR3 size: 17 residues. CDR3: CASSPGVAAASTGELFF. CDR3 nucleotides: TGTGCCAGCTCACCCGGCGTAGCAGCTGCGAGCACCGGGGAGCTGTTTTTT.

This chain links TRBV10-1 with TRBJ2-7, with D possibly being TRBD2 (6 bases). V lost 3 bases to trimming and J lost 3 bases, with 15 bases between them. Germline CDR1 reads WNHNN; CDR2 reads SYGVQD (reference sequence). The CDR3 consists of 15 residues. The CDR3 spells CASSEGDFLRYEQYF. CDR3 DNA: TGCGCCAGCAGTGAAGGGGACTTCCTCCGCTACGAGCAGTACTTC.